The rows below give T cell receptor beta chains drawn from one sample of a study of blood T cells in healthy people across ages. TCRdb redid the calling of the 5' RACE reads with MiXCR, one entry per CDR3 protein. The sample has approximately 490,000 distinct CDR3 sequences, about 24% seen once; the top ten hold around 10%. The same data also contributed to another study, on T cells of mothers and their children.

Sequencing was carried out using blood. The receptors shown here come from a boy aged 5 to 17 in good health. Each CDR3 is given without its conserved first and last residue. Fields, in order: CDR3 protein, J gene, V gene.

CDR3aa: AISGQVFAYNEQF; j_gene: TRBJ2-1; v_gene: TRBV10-3
CDR3aa: ASSQEGLAGDPRLKTQY; j_gene: TRBJ2-5; v_gene: TRBV9
CDR3aa: ASSLGVRVWASGANVLT; j_gene: TRBJ2-6; v_gene: TRBV7-2
CDR3aa: ASSLLGTNYGYT; j_gene: TRBJ1-2; v_gene: TRBV28
CDR3aa: ASSDRNRETQY; j_gene: TRBJ2-5; v_gene: TRBV12-3/TRBV12-4
CDR3aa: ASSQQGAGSPLH; j_gene: TRBJ1-6; v_gene: TRBV7-8
CDR3aa: ASRGQGANTGELF; j_gene: TRBJ2-2; v_gene: TRBV5-1
CDR3aa: ASSETGEVNQPQH; j_gene: TRBJ1-5; v_gene: TRBV7-2
CDR3aa: ASSLSGALTNTEAF; j_gene: TRBJ1-1; v_gene: TRBV5-1
CDR3aa: ASSFWTGRQY; j_gene: TRBJ2-7; v_gene: TRBV2
CDR3aa: AWSAGQGIYEQY; j_gene: TRBJ2-7; v_gene: TRBV30
CDR3aa: ASSHARDRGAGYT; j_gene: TRBJ1-2; v_gene: TRBV3-1
CDR3aa: ASSELAGSGETQY; j_gene: TRBJ2-5; v_gene: TRBV6-1
CDR3aa: ASSQYSGVWETQY; j_gene: TRBJ2-5; v_gene: TRBV4-3
CDR3aa: ASSPPPDGRWLPQH; j_gene: TRBJ1-5; v_gene: TRBV6-6
CDR3aa: ASSQDNTDEQY; j_gene: TRBJ2-7; v_gene: TRBV4-3
CDR3aa: ASSGGTGVSEQY; j_gene: TRBJ2-7; v_gene: TRBV3-1
CDR3aa: ASSPPLVSAEAF; j_gene: TRBJ1-1; v_gene: TRBV6-2/TRBV6-3
CDR3aa: ASSLPFRTGHIDTIY; j_gene: TRBJ1-3; v_gene: TRBV7-3
CDR3aa: ASSASPGQGRHEQY; j_gene: TRBJ2-7; v_gene: TRBV19
CDR3aa: ASSLSRGQGNTEAF; j_gene: TRBJ1-1; v_gene: TRBV11-1
CDR3aa: ASSSPRSGTYEQY; j_gene: TRBJ2-7; v_gene: TRBV7-2
CDR3aa: ASSSSWSNQPQH; j_gene: TRBJ1-5; v_gene: TRBV6-1
CDR3aa: ASSSLGLNTGELF; j_gene: TRBJ2-2; v_gene: TRBV12-3/TRBV12-4
CDR3aa: ASSLSSLPYYEQY; j_gene: TRBJ2-7; v_gene: TRBV27
CDR3aa: ASSRLGQSPLH; j_gene: TRBJ1-6; v_gene: TRBV12-3/TRBV12-4
CDR3aa: SASTSPQVTDTQY; j_gene: TRBJ2-3; v_gene: TRBV20-1
CDR3aa: ASSQSGQETQY; j_gene: TRBJ2-5; v_gene: TRBV4-3
CDR3aa: ASSYRGDSPLH; j_gene: TRBJ1-6; v_gene: TRBV27
CDR3aa: ASSSLLTPEAF; j_gene: TRBJ1-1; v_gene: TRBV27